These 28 T cell receptor beta chains were sequenced from one sample in a study of early T cells in non-severe SARS-CoV-2 infection. TCRdb recomputed calls from the 5' RACE reads with MiXCR, one row per CDR3 protein. The sample includes 50,000 or so distinct CDR3 sequences, roughly 5.9% of them seen just once. The sample was whole blood. The receptor source for this set is an adult who was a healthcare worker with PCR-confirmed SARS-CoV-2 infection or an uninfected control (not recorded which).

This clonotype was counted many times. This chain uses TRBV6-5 with TRBJ2-5; TRBD1 matches 7 bases. Looked up from germline, CDR1 is MNHEY and CDR2 is SVGAGI. The junction had 8 bases not matched to a gene; V was cut back by 1 base and J by 3 bases. The CDR3 is 16 amino acids. CDR3 sequence (DNA): TGTGCCAGCAGTTACTTTCCGGGACAGTCCAAAGAGACCCAGTACTTC. As protein: CASSYFPGQSKETQYF.

This clonotype came up many times. The rearrangement links TRBV24-1 to TRBJ2-1; no clear D. Trimming pared 4 bases from V and 1 base from J, leaving 13 bases between. This CDR3 is built from 16 residues. The germline V gene has CDR1 KGHDR and CDR2 SFDVKD. The CDR3 here is CATSDRAIPSYNEQFF. CDR3 nucleotide sequence: TGTGCCACCAGTGACCGTGCCATACCTTCCTACAATGAGCAGTTCTTC.

This clonotype occurred many times. The rearrangement uses TRBV6-2 or TRBV6-3 and TRBJ1-5, with unresolved D. Trimming stripped 1 base from V and 6 bases from J, with 4 bases between. The CDR3 has 12 residues. Germline CDR1 MNHEY, CDR2 SVGEGT. In nucleotides, the CDR3 is TGTGCCAGCAGTTACTACGGTCAGCCCCAGCATTTT. This sequence encodes CASSYYGQPQHF.

In this sample, this clonotype turned up many times. This chain links TRBV10-3 with TRBJ2-1; no firm D call. V lost 4 bases and J 7 bases, leaving 23 bases between the germline ends. Germline V gene lookup returns CDR1 ENHRY and CDR2 SYGVKD. CDR3 length: 17 residues. The CDR3 loop reads CAISGPRSSASPNEQFF. In DNA, the CDR3 is TGTGCCATCAGTGGCCCCCGGTCCTCCGCCTCCCCGAATGAGCAGTTCTTC.

The chain combines TRBV7-3 with TRBJ2-3, with 12 bases identical to TRBD2. The V gene's germline CDR1 is SGHTA and CDR2 FQGTGA. This CDR3 spans 19 amino acids. The trim removed 3 bases at V and 3 bases at J, leaving 13 bases unmatched. In DNA, the CDR3 is TGTGCCAGCAGCTTCTTACTCCACCGACTAGCGGGGGAGACAGATACGCAGTATTTT. Translated, it gives CASSFLLHRLAGETDTQYF. The entire variable domain, with the rest obtained from reference TRBV7-3 and TRBJ2-3, is as follows: GAGVSQTPSNKVTEKGKYVELRCDPISGHTALYWYRQSLGQGPEFLIYFQGTGAADDSGLPNDRFFAVRPEGSVSTLKIQRTERGDSAVYLCASSFLLHRLAGETDTQYFGPGTRLTVL.

The chain combines TRBV6-5 with TRBJ2-1; D is undetermined. Germline values: CDR1 MNHEY, CDR2 SVGAGI. The CDR3 covers 15 residues. V lost 2 bases, J lost 5 bases, and 13 bases lay in between. Here the CDR3 reads CASSYGPPRHNEQFF. The CDR3 coding sequence is TGTGCCAGCAGTTACGGGCCCCCAAGGCACAATGAGCAGTTCTTC.

This clonotype was recorded at least ten times. This sequence joins TRBV21-1 and TRBJ1-2; the table's D call, TRBD1, was not checked against the DNA. TRBV21-1 is marked as a pseudogene. The CDR3 covers 16 residues. This CDR3 reads CASSKDCGRRGYGYTF. CDR3 DNA sequence: TGTGCCAGCAGCAAAGATTGCGGCAGACGGGGGTATGGCTACACCTTC.

This clonotype was seen many times. V gene TRBV30 combines with J gene TRBJ2-1; 12 bases are shared with TRBD2. This CDR3 region has 16 residues. Germline lookup yields CDR1 GTSNPN and CDR2 SVGIG (reference sequence). Unmatched junction bases numbered 9, after V lost 3 bases and J lost 6 bases. In DNA, the CDR3 is TGTGCCTGGAGCGCCTCGACTAGCGGGAGAGGCAATGAGCAGTTCTTC. Protein: CAWSASTSGRGNEQFF.

This clonotype was observed at least ten times. The V and J genes are TRBV5-6 and TRBJ2-2, with D possibly being TRBD1 (5 bases). Trimming pared 3 bases from V and 6 bases from J, leaving 15 bases between. Looked up from germline, CDR1 is SGHDT and CDR2 is YYEEEE. This CDR3 has 15 residues. The CDR3 loop reads CASSYETKGAGELFF. The CDR3 coding sequence is TGTGCCAGCAGCTATGAGACCAAAGGGGCCGGGGAGCTGTTTTTT.

The table lists this clonotype with many counts. The V gene is TRBV27, the J gene TRBJ2-3; TRBD2 agrees at 13 bases. Trimming took 5 bases from V and 4 from J; bases not matched to a gene: 6. This CDR3 comprises 16 residues. Germline V CDR1 and CDR2: MNHEY, SMNVEV (reference sequence). CDR3 loop: CASSVTSGGWADTQYF. For the CDR3, the DNA is TGTGCCAGCAGTGTGACTAGCGGGGGGTGGGCAGATACGCAGTATTTT.

In this sample, this clonotype turned up a few times. The chain couples TRBV14 to TRBJ2-5; the D gene could be TRBD1 or TRBD2 (6 bases each). V was trimmed by 0 bases and J by 2 bases, leaving 13 bases between them. The CDR3 contains 16 residues. Germline V gene sequence: CDR1 SGHDN, CDR2 FVKESK. The CDR3 DNA sequence: TGTGCCAGCAGCCAAGATGGGGGGCGTCGTCAAGAGACCCAGTACTTC. The encoded protein is CASSQDGGRRQETQYF.

The sample holds many counts of this clonotype. The genes are TRBV7-3 and TRBJ2-2; 11 bases are a match to TRBD2. CDR3 length: 14 residues. With 6 bases clipped from V and 4 bases from J, the junction kept 1 base outside the gene matches. CDR1 and CDR2 (germline): SGHTA, FQGTGA. In DNA form, the CDR3 reads TGTGCCAGCAGTCTAGCGGGGGGCACCGGGGAGCTGTTTTTT. It yields the protein CASSLAGGTGELFF.

This clonotype was recorded at least ten times. The CDR3 protein is CASSSDRTGELFF. In nucleotides, the CDR3 is TGTGCCAGCAGCTCAGACAGAACCGGGGAGCTGTTTTTT. V gene TRBV11-1 combines with J gene TRBJ2-2, with D perhaps TRBD1 (5 bases). CDR1 SGHAT and CDR2 FQDESV come from the germline V gene (reference sequence). V gave up 4 bases and J gave up 5 bases, with 8 bases separating them. CDR3 length: 13 amino acids.

A word on this clonotype: The CDR3 carries no conserved terminal phenylalanine or tryptophan, so it likely arises from a read error. The J gene is TRBJ1-1, the V gene TRBV6-2 or TRBV6-3; 9 nucleotides match TRBD1. CDR1 is MNHEY and CDR2 is SVGEGT in the germline V gene. CDR3 length equals 17 residues. Trimming at V came to 5 bases and at J to 1 base, leaving 11 bases not matched to a gene. Here the CDR3 reads CASSTTDRGIKNTEAFL. The CDR3 DNA reads TGTGCCAGCAGTACAACGGACAGGGGAATAAAGAACACTGAAGCTTTCTTA.

There are many counts of this clonotype. This chain uses TRBV29-1 with TRBJ1-5, with 9 bases that match TRBD1. Germline V lookup: CDR1 SQVTM, CDR2 ANQGSEA. There are 14 residues in the CDR3. Losses at the gene ends were 4 bases for V and 5 bases for J; bases not matched to a gene: 6. The CDR3 here is CSVGGTGIDQPQHF. The CDR3 DNA reads TGCAGCGTTGGCGGGACAGGGATCGATCAGCCCCAGCATTTT.

This clonotype was found many times. The chain uses TRBV4-1 and TRBJ2-7, with 8 bases lining up with TRBD2. With V trimmed by 8 bases and J by 7 bases, 13 bases remained unmatched. Germline assignment: CDR1 MGHRA and CDR2 YSYEKL. This CDR3 is 14 amino acids long. The CDR3 is CASPPVAGPGEQYF. The CDR3, as DNA: TGCGCCAGCCCTCCCGTAGCGGGGCCGGGAGAGCAGTACTTC.

The chain carries TRBV30 and TRBJ1-3; no clear D. V was trimmed by 3 bases and J by 0 bases, leaving 9 bases between them. The V gene's germline CDR1 is GTSNPN and CDR2 SVGIG (reference sequence). The CDR3 is 14 residues long. CDR3 amino acids: CAWRRRSSGNTIYF. The CDR3 coding sequence is TGTGCCTGGAGACGGAGGAGCTCTGGAAACACCATATATTTT.

The rearrangement links TRBV4-3 to TRBJ2-3, with D unclear. The CDR3 is made up of 13 amino acids. Between the trimmed V and J ends, which lost 0 bases and 5 bases, there was a span of 6 bases. Germline CDR1 and CDR2: LGHNA and YSLEER. The DNA for the CDR3 is TGCGCCAGCAGCCAAGATAATGGAGATACGCAGTATTTT. This gives the protein CASSQDNGDTQYF.

Of note for this clonotype: The final CDR3 position lacks the conserved phenylalanine or tryptophan, pointing to a likely read error. The chain recombines TRBV7-2 with TRBJ2-7, with D perhaps TRBD1 or TRBD2 (6 bases each). CDR3 length equals 14 residues. V gave up 3 bases and J gave up 6 bases, with 15 bases separating them. Germline-derived CDR1 and CDR2 are SGHTA and FQGNSA. CDR3 loop: CASSFPGAYREQYS. DNA of the CDR3: TGTGCCAGCAGCTTCCCGGGGGCGTATCGCGAGCAGTACTCC.

Many counts were recorded for this clonotype. The chain uses TRBV6-2 or TRBV6-3 and TRBJ2-7, with D hard to call. The CDR3 totals 14 residues. CDR1 and CDR2 (germline): MNHEY, SVGEGT. V shed 5 bases and J shed 6 bases, with 17 bases lying between them. The CDR3 nucleotides are TGTGCCAGCAGTCTTTCCGGGCCACGCGGCGAGCAGTACTTC. Encoded protein: CASSLSGPRGEQYF.

The V call is TRBV7-2, the J call TRBJ2-7; 7 bases are shared with TRBD2. The CDR3 length is 12 residues. The germline CDR1 and CDR2 sequences are SGHTA and FQGNSA. Losses at the gene ends were 3 bases for V and 12 bases for J; bases not matched to a gene: 8. CDR3 DNA: TGTGCCAGCAGCTTCCCCTGGGGGGGTCTGTACTTC. This translates into CASSFPWGGLYF.

This clonotype occurred a few times. CDR3 DNA sequence: TGCAGTGGTTCAGCTACCGCCGAAGAGCAGTACTTC. It encodes CSGSATAEEQYF. This chain uses TRBV20-1 with TRBJ2-7, with D unclear. In germline, CDR1 is DFQATT, CDR2 SNEGSKA (reference sequence). The CDR3 totals 12 residues. The ends were cut back, 7 bases at V and 7 bases at J, with 17 bases in the middle.

The gene calls are TRBV28 and TRBJ2-3; weak D call: TRBD1 (6 bases). V gave up 6 bases and J gave up 8 bases, with 21 bases separating them. This CDR3 spans 15 amino acids. Per germline, CDR1 MDHEN and CDR2 SYDVKM. This CDR3 reads CASSTPGQGIGTQYF. Here the CDR3 DNA reads TGTGCCAGCAGCACCCCGGGACAAGGAATTGGTACGCAGTATTTT.

This clonotype has just a few counts. The chain recombines TRBV30 with TRBJ2-2; D call uncertain. The CDR3 covers 13 residues. V was cut by 3 bases and J by 2 bases, with 7 bases left in between. The germline V gene encodes CDR1 GTSNPN and CDR2 SVGIG (reference sequence). CDR3 residues: CAWSGLNTGELFF. In DNA form, the CDR3 reads TGTGCCTGGAGCGGGCTCAACACCGGGGAGCTGTTTTTT.

This clonotype was seen ten or more times. The V call is TRBV19, the J call TRBJ2-7; 7 bases agree with TRBD1. Germline-derived CDR1 and CDR2 are LNHDA and SQIVND (reference sequence). The CDR3 extends over 12 amino acids. Unmatched junction bases numbered 3, after V lost 5 bases and J lost 5 bases. CDR3 region: CASSGDRDEQYF. DNA for the CDR3: TGTGCCAGTAGTGGAGACAGGGACGAGCAGTACTTC.

There are many counts of this clonotype. This chain joins TRBV20-1 and TRBJ2-1; D remains ambiguous. Trimming left V 6 bases short and J 5 bases short, with 5 bases between. Germline V lookup: CDR1 DFQATT, CDR2 SNEGSKA (reference sequence). The CDR3 consists of 10 residues. CDR3 sequence reads: CSASNNEQFF. Written as DNA, the CDR3 is TGCAGTGCGTCGAACAATGAGCAGTTCTTC.

This clonotype was counted at least ten times. V gene TRBV27 combines with J gene TRBJ2-7, with D perhaps given as TRBD1 or TRBD2 (6 bases each). V was cut by 3 bases and J by 3 bases, with 12 bases left in between. Germline CDR1 and CDR2: MNHEY and SMNVEV (reference sequence). CDR3 length: 14 amino acids. As DNA, the CDR3 is TGTGCCAGCAGTTTGGGGGGCTTCATCTACGAGCAGTACTTC. Translation gives CASSLGGFIYEQYF.

This clonotype was seen at least ten times. The chain couples TRBV4-1 to TRBJ1-5; TRBD1 might be the D (6 bases). V was shortened by 1 base and J by 6 bases, with 13 bases between the two germline ends. CDR3 length: 15 residues. Germline CDR1 MGHRA, CDR2 YSYEKL. The CDR3 nucleotides are TGCGCCAGCAGCCAAGCCCAGGGGCTAGGTCAGCCCCAGCATTTT. It codes for CASSQAQGLGQPQHF.